This T cell receptor beta chain was sequenced in a study of CD8 T cells in ankylosing spondylitis. This clonotype was seen more than once but under ten times. Antigen: not known. Each TCR beta library was made by quantitative 5'-RACE that incorporated molecular barcodes. TCRdb re-derived calls from the 5' RACE reads in MiXCR, one entry per CDR3 protein. The table includes 670,000 or so distinct CDR3 sequences, under 20% detected once. General observations from the study: A motif in TCR beta, a set of about 8 highly homologous variants, appeared characteristic of ankylosing spondylitis blood. Clones linked with disease were CD8+ and fairly uncommon in the peripheral blood. Existing reports had already noted some motif variants in reactive arthritis synovial fluid and blood. Matched ankylosing spondylitis synovial fluid reportedly showed significant enrichment of disease-linked clones.

This CDR3 has 14 residues. CDR1 is LGHDT and CDR2 is YNNKEL in the germline V gene (reference sequence). Trimming took 2 bases from V and 0 from J, leaving 7 bases between them. Sequencing input: blood, either unsorted or a sorted T cell fraction (not recorded which). The clonotype was recovered from a male donor with ankylosing spondylitis. V and J are TRBV3-1 and TRBJ1-1, with a tentative D call TRBD1 (5 bases). For the CDR3, the DNA is TGTGCCAGCAGCCAACAACAGGTGAACACTGAAGCTTTCTTT. It translates to CASSQQQVNTEAFF.